This T cell receptor beta chain was retrieved from a study of T cells in localized non-small cell lung cancer. Overall study findings and caveats: Adjacent lung held a median 57 of the top 100 tumor clones.

Here immunoSEQ multiplex PCR was the method, and the copy in TCRdb shows in-frame clones only, minus some. This table has 70,000 to 100,000 clones, approximately 90% appearing once. The CDR3 loop spans 13 amino acids. Germline CDR1 is SGHTA and CDR2 is FQGNSA. With 6 bases removed from V and 7 bases from J, the gap between germline ends came to 12 bases. This clone was seen once. The antigen is unknown. The chain has TRBV7-2 and TRBJ2-2, with a possible D match to TRBD1 (6 bases). This receptor was taken from a woman aged 35 to 70 with stage II squamous cell lung carcinoma. Sequenced here: PBMCs, sampled before any cancer treatment. The CDR3 is CASSGGAGGELFF. CDR3 in DNA: TGTGCCAGCAGTGGGGGCGCGGGCGGGGAGCTGTTTTTT.